The present entry profiles one T cell receptor beta chain with its context. This sample stems from a study of blood T cell repertoires in COVID-19. Study summary: Collection of acute and convalescent COVID-19 samples took place in the United States, Italy and Spain. PBMCs, B-cell-depleted T cells, or T cells provided the cDNA or gDNA that made up the material.

TCRdb's table, derived via immunoSEQ multiplex PCR, lists solely in-frame clones and lacks some. The sample comprises 80,000 to 100,000 clones, about 80% of which are singletons, and approximately 15% rests with the top ten. Sequenced material: peripheral blood. The TCR comes from a human donor in a cohort sampled during active COVID-19.

CDR3 in DNA: TGTGCCAGCAGCTTAAGCGGGAGTCGGCAAGATACGCAGTATTTT. As protein: CASSLSGSRQDTQYF. The chain joins TRBV7-9 to TRBJ2-3; 8 bases fit TRBD2. The V segment lost 2 bases and the J segment 5 bases; nucleotides outside the gene matches: 6. Germline V CDR1 and CDR2: SEHNR, FQNEAQ (reference sequence). The CDR3 sequence is 15 residues long.